A selection of T cell receptor beta chains follows, all from one sample in a study of cytomegalovirus exposure and HLA in healthy donors. Profiling relied on immunoSEQ multiplex PCR, and the TCRdb table lists in-frame clones only, not all of them. The data contain some 110,000 clones, roughly 66% of them singletons. Source material: PBMCs. The receptors here all came from a man aged 18-30 years in good health and CMV-seronegative. Both conserved end residues are part of each CDR3. A D gene is named only where the DNA matches it firmly.

TRBJ2-1,.,TRBV27,CASSRLQEQFF,TGTGCCAGCAGTCGACTCCAGGAGCAGTTCTTC
TRBJ2-7,.,TRBV9,CASSVRGGYEQYF,TGTGCCAGCAGCGTAAGGGGAGGATACGAGCAGTACTTC
TRBJ1-1,.,TRBV11-2,CASSHKTAYGTEAFF,TGTGCCAGCAGTCACAAGACGGCCTACGGGACTGAAGCTTTCTTT
TRBJ2-7,TRBD2,TRBV6-1,CASSATTSGDHEQYF,TGTGCCAGCAGTGCGACGACTAGCGGGGACCACGAGCAGTACTTC
TRBJ2-3,TRBD1,TRBV5-1,CASSRGQGTDTQYF,TGCGCCAGCAGCAGGGGACAGGGAACAGATACGCAGTATTTT
TRBJ2-2,.,TRBV28,CASSSLTGSNTGELFF,TGTGCCAGCAGTTCCTTAACAGGTTCGAACACCGGGGAGCTGTTTTTT
TRBJ2-2,.,TRBV19,CASCRVSGELFF,TGTGCCAGTTGCAGGGTGAGTGGGGAGCTGTTTTTT
TRBJ1-3,TRBD1,TRBV25-1,CASSESGLQGDTIYF,TGTGCCAGCAGTGAATCGGGACTGCAGGGGGACACCATATATTTT
TRBJ1-6,TRBD1,TRBV27,CASRRLGGDSPLHF,TGTGCCAGCAGGCGGTTAGGGGGCGATTCACCCCTCCACTTT
TRBJ1-4,.,TRBV27,CASRKGLGALNEKLFF,TGTGCCAGCAGAAAAGGTCTAGGGGCCCTGAATGAAAAACTGTTTTTT
TRBJ1-2,TRBD1,TRBV19,CASSVTGGGGYTF,TGTGCCAGTAGTGTGACAGGGGGCGGTGGCTACACCTTC
TRBJ2-7,TRBD1,TRBV19,CASSIGTGADEQYF,TGTGCCAGTAGTATCGGGACAGGGGCTGACGAGCAGTACTTC
TRBJ1-1,.,TRBV7-9,CSSSFPSGLF,TGTTCCAGCAGCTTCCCCAGCGGTCTCTTT
TRBJ2-4,.,TRBV7-2,CASSRDFKNIQYF,TGTGCCAGCAGCCGGGATTTTAAAAACATTCAGTACTTC
TRBJ1-4,TRBD1,TRBV28,CASSGGDREIEKLFF,TGTGCCAGCAGTGGGGGCGACAGGGAAATTGAAAAACTGTTTTTT
TRBJ2-5,TRBD2,TRBV11-2,CASSLASGGARETQYF,TGTGCCAGCAGCTTAGCTAGCGGGGGGGCCCGGGAGACCCAGTACTTC
TRBJ1-3,.,TRBV5-6,CASSLFGGQGGNTIYF,TGTGCCAGCAGCTTGTTTGGAGGGCAAGGTGGAAACACCATATATTTT
TRBJ1-3,.,TRBV18,CASSPAVLSGNTIYF,TGTGCCAGCTCGCCTGCGGTCCTCTCTGGAAACACCATATATTTT
TRBJ2-7,.,TRBV10-3,CAIRVQDAYEQYF,TGTGCCATCAGAGTCCAGGATGCCTACGAGCAGTACTTC
TRBJ2-3,.,TRBV4-1,CASSQGQPSTDTQYF,TGCGCCAGCAGCCAAGGACAGCCTAGCACAGATACGCAGTATTTT
TRBJ2-1,TRBD2,TRBV11-2,CASSITSGAPNEQFF,TGTGCCAGCAGTATTACTAGCGGGGCGCCCAATGAGCAGTTCTTC
TRBJ1-2,.,TRBV6-5,CASSYSTGYGYTF,TGTGCCAGCAGTTACTCCACAGGGTATGGCTACACCTTC